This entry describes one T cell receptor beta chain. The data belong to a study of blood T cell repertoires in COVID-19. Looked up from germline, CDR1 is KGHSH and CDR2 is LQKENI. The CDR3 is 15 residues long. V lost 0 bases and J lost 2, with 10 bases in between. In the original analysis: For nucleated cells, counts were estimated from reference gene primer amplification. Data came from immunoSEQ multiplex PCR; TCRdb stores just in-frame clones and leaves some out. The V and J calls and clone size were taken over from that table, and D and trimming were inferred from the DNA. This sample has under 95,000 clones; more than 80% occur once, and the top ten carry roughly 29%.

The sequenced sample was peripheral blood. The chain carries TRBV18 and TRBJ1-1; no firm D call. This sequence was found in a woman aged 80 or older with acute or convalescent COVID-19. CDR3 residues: CASSPPAPLNTEAFF. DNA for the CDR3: TGTGCCAGCTCACCACCGGCTCCCTTAAACACTGAAGCTTTCTTT.